This passage covers 18 T cell receptor beta chains from one sample sequenced in a study of T cells in Graves' hyperthyroidism and ophthalmopathy. Authors of the study amplified TCR beta CDR3 regions from RNA transcripts. The HTBI primer set was used in a first-round RT-PCR of the TCR CDR3. TCRdb ran MiXCR on the multiplex PCR reads and lists one entry per CDR3 protein. The data contain around 360,000 distinct CDR3 sequences, roughly 15% of them seen just once; the ten biggest clones take up roughly 20%. The specimen sequenced was blood. These receptors came from a woman aged 55 to 70 with Graves' ophthalmopathy.

V usage is TRBV6-1 and J usage is TRBJ2-1, with 12 bases aligning to TRBD2. Germline CDR1 MNHNS, CDR2 SASEGT. This CDR3 has 15 amino acids. Losses at the gene ends were 5 bases for V and 7 bases for J; bases not matched to a gene: 6. As DNA, the CDR3 is TGTGCCAGCAGTAAGACTAGCGGGAGTAGGAATGAGCAGTTCTTC. Its protein is CASSKTSGSRNEQFF.

This clonotype appeared many times. The chain combines TRBV12-3 or TRBV12-4 with TRBJ1-5, with D possibly being TRBD1 (6 bases). The CDR3 totals 16 residues. Between the trimmed V and J ends, which lost 6 bases and 4 bases, there was a span of 19 bases. The CDR3 coding sequence is TGTGCCAGCAGCCAAGCCGGGGGCGGCGGGAATCAGCCCCAGCATTTT. Translating it yields CASSQAGGGGNQPQHF.

This chain uses TRBV7-2 with TRBJ1-2, with D perhaps matching TRBD1 (5 bases). The CDR3 contains 14 residues. Between the trimmed V and J ends, which lost 7 bases and 8 bases, there was a span of 20 bases. In germline, CDR1 is SGHTA, CDR2 FQGNSA. The CDR3: CASMRGAGFRGYTF. CDR3 nucleotide sequence: TGTGCCAGCATGAGGGGCGCGGGATTCCGCGGCTACACCTTC.

The rearrangement links TRBV28 to TRBJ2-2; TRBD1 matches 8 bases. The CDR3 spans 15 residues. V shed 3 bases and J 3 bases; nucleotides not matched to a gene: 3. In germline, CDR1 is MDHEN, CDR2 SYDVKM. The CDR3 sequence: CASSLRTGYTGELFF. CDR3 DNA sequence: TGTGCCAGCAGTTTGCGGACAGGGTACACCGGGGAGCTGTTTTTT.

This clonotype was observed a few times. V gene TRBV19 combines with J gene TRBJ1-1; perhaps TRBD1 as D (5 bases). The V end lost 3 bases, the J end lost 5 bases, and 13 bases lay between the germline ends. Germline CDR1 LNHDA, CDR2 SQIVND (reference sequence). This CDR3 is built from 14 residues. The CDR3 is CASSIDRGRTEAFF. The DNA for the CDR3 is TGTGCCAGTAGTATTGACCGGGGGAGGACTGAAGCTTTCTTT.

The chain recombines TRBV25-1 with TRBJ2-1; D is unclear. The V end was cut by 2 bases, the J end by 0 bases, with 8 bases between. The germline CDR1 and CDR2 sequences are MGHDK and SYGVNS. CDR3 length: 15 amino acids. Written as DNA, the CDR3 is TGTGCCAGCAGTGAAGTGATTAGCTCCTACAATGAGCAGTTCTTC. Translation gives CASSEVISSYNEQFF.

This clonotype was recorded many times. The V and J genes are TRBV20-1 and TRBJ2-1; the D gene is possibly TRBD2 (5 bases). Trimming shortened V by 0 bases and J by 0 bases, and 12 bases separated the two germline ends. Germline loops: CDR1 DFQATT, CDR2 SNEGSKA (reference sequence). This CDR3 comprises 16 residues. The CDR3 sequence is CSARDLGGRSYNEQFF. The CDR3 DNA follows: TGCAGTGCTAGAGATCTTGGCGGGCGCTCCTACAATGAGCAGTTCTTC.

V usage is TRBV30 and J usage is TRBJ2-1, with D unclear. Germline values: CDR1 GTSNPN, CDR2 SVGIG (reference sequence). The CDR3 totals 14 residues. Deletions cut 3 bases from V and 0 bases from J, with 9 bases between. The CDR3 sequence is CAWSAGSSYNEQFF. The CDR3 bases are TGTGCCTGGAGCGCCGGAAGCTCCTACAATGAGCAGTTCTTC. The whole variable domain, filled in from reference TRBV30 and TRBJ2-1, reads SQTIHQWPATLVQPVGSPLSLECTVEGTSNPNLYWYRQAAGRGLQLLFYSVGIGQISSEVPQNLSASRPQDRQFILSSKKLLLSDSGFYLCAWSAGSSYNEQFFGPGTRLTVL.

Turning to this clonotype: At one boundary the junction diverges from the germline segment, which might be a read error. The rearrangement joins TRBV5-1 to TRBJ2-1; TRBD2 matches 11 bases. This CDR3 region has 16 residues. The germline V gene encodes CDR1 SGHRS and CDR2 YFSETQ. CDR3 in DNA: TGCGACAGCAGCTCAACTAGCGGGAGTCCCTACAATGAGCAGTTCTTC. Its translation: CDSSSTSGSPYNEQFF.

In this sample, this clonotype turned up a few times. A much larger clone lies one base from this, so it may be a read error. This sequence joins TRBV28 and TRBJ1-2; D is ambiguous. The CDR3 has 13 residues. The V gene's germline CDR1 is MDHEN and CDR2 SYDVKM. Trimming cost V 8 bases and J 3 bases, with 13 bases left between them. In nucleotides, the CDR3 is TGTGCCAGCCTTCCAGAACGGGACTATGGCTACACCTTC. This translates into CASLPERDYGYTF.

This clonotype was counted ten times or more. The chain has TRBV7-3 and TRBJ2-5, with D perhaps matching TRBD2 (6 bases). CDR3 length: 15 amino acids. Germline CDR1 and CDR2: SGHTA and FQGTGA. V lost 2 bases and J 3 bases, leaving 13 bases between the germline ends. Here the CDR3 reads CASSLGHSGEETQYF. The CDR3 nucleotides are TGTGCCAGCAGCTTAGGCCATAGCGGAGAAGAGACCCAGTACTTC.

The chain joins TRBV30 to TRBJ1-2; 7 nucleotides align to TRBD1. The CDR3 runs 14 residues. The V and J ends lost 3 bases and 1 base, in that order; junction bases with no gene match: 5. CDR1 GTSNPN and CDR2 SVGIG come from the germline V gene (reference sequence). The CDR3 here is CAWSEGQFNYGYTF. In nucleotides, the CDR3 is TGTGCCTGGAGCGAGGGACAGTTTAACTATGGCTACACCTTC.

This clonotype was observed at least ten times. The chain has TRBV18 and TRBJ2-7; D may match TRBD1 or TRBD2 (5 bases each). Germline loops: CDR1 KGHSH, CDR2 LQKENI. The CDR3 extends over 14 amino acids. The germline V and J ends were trimmed by 3 bases and 2 bases, with 11 bases remaining between them. As DNA, the CDR3 is TGTGCCAGCTCACCTCGGGACCGCACCTACGAGCAGTACTTC. Its translation is CASSPRDRTYEQYF.

This clonotype was seen repeatedly, ten times or more. The chain couples TRBV28 to TRBJ2-5; TRBD1 is a possible D gene (5 bases). Trimming removed 6 bases at V and 1 base at J, with 15 bases between. From germline, CDR1 is MDHEN and CDR2 SYDVKM. The CDR3 length is 15 residues. CDR3 loop: CASSRSQVAQETQYF. Here the CDR3 DNA reads TGTGCCAGCAGCCGATCACAGGTGGCCCAAGAGACCCAGTACTTC. The full variable domain, its missing parts supplied by reference TRBV28 and TRBJ2-5, is DVKVTQSSRYLVKRTGEKVFLECVQDMDHENMFWYRQDPGLGLRLIYFSYDVKMKEKGDIPEGYSVSREKKERFSLILESASTNQTSMYLCASSRSQVAQETQYFGPGTRLLVL.

In this sample, this clonotype turned up many times. The chain joins TRBV30 to TRBJ2-1; D remains ambiguous. With 4 bases removed from V and 6 bases from J, the gap between germline ends came to 13 bases. This CDR3 contains 13 residues. CDR1 and CDR2 from the germline V gene are GTSNPN and SVGIG (reference sequence). CDR3: CAWMEPFFNEQFF. The CDR3 DNA sequence: TGTGCCTGGATGGAACCGTTTTTCAATGAGCAGTTCTTC.

The sample holds many counts of this clonotype. This rearrangement joins TRBV12-3 or TRBV12-4 to TRBJ1-1, with D unresolved. This CDR3 has 12 amino acids. Trimming left V 3 bases short and J 7 bases short, with 9 bases between. CDR3: CASSFTAVEAFF. CDR3 nucleotide sequence: TGTGCCAGCAGTTTTACGGCCGTTGAAGCTTTCTTT.

V is TRBV5-1 and J is TRBJ2-5; 11 bases align to TRBD2. The V and J ends lost 4 bases and 5 bases, in that order; junction bases with no gene match: 7. The CDR3 is made up of 15 amino acids. Germline V CDR1 and CDR2: SGHRS, YFSETQ. The CDR3 protein is CASSPDSGREETQYF. The CDR3 nucleotides read TGCGCCAGCAGCCCAGATAGCGGGAGGGAGGAGACCCAGTACTTC. The complete variable domain, with remaining parts taken from reference TRBV5-1 and TRBJ2-5, reads KAGVTQTPRYLIKTRGQQVTLSCSPISGHRSVSWYQQTPGQGLQFLFEYFSETQRNKGNFPGRFSGRQFSNSRSEMNVSTLELGDSALYLCASSPDSGREETQYFGPGTRLLVL.

This clonotype was seen a few times. The chain is built from TRBV19 and TRBJ2-3, with a tentative D call TRBD2 (6 bases). The CDR3 spans 15 residues. Germline-derived CDR1 and CDR2 are LNHDA and SQIVND (reference sequence). Trimming removed 3 bases at V and 1 base at J, with 11 bases between. CDR3 sequence: CASSIRGIGTDTQYF. In DNA form, the CDR3 reads TGTGCCAGTAGTATTCGGGGGATCGGCACAGATACGCAGTATTTT.